These T cell receptor beta chains were read from a single sample in a study of regulatory T cells in long-lasting Graves disease. MiXCR, run by TCRdb on the multiplex PCR reads, gives a single entry per CDR3 protein. The data contain approximately 490,000 distinct CDR3 sequences, 15% to 20% of them seen just once; the ten biggest clones take up approximately 12%. This sample was shared with a second study, whose subject was T cells in Graves' hyperthyroidism and ophthalmopathy.

Sequenced material: peripheral blood mononuclear cells (PBMCs), taken at new diagnosis, from a patient treated with antithyroid drugs. These receptors were taken from a man aged 35-49 years with Graves disease. CDR3s include the opening cysteine and the closing phenylalanine or tryptophan. Some rows have no size entry. The others give once, few or many, or a class for an expanded clone.

clone size | V gene | CDR3 protein
many | TRBV2 | CASSEVRWTGEDNEQFF
many | TRBV5-1 | CASSVGLAGGASTDTQYF
- | TRBV20-1 | CSAGALIAGVSETQYF
many | TRBV28 | CASSCLIAGGSSYEQYF
- | TRBV7-9 | CASTVVGTATYEQYF
many | TRBV11-2 | CASRTGTRNTGELFF
many | TRBV12-3/TRBV12-4 | CASSLGTRPFF
many | TRBV5-1 | CASSREGAGEQFF
- | TRBV7-2 | CASSLVASGSQTGELFF
many | TRBV12-3/TRBV12-4 | CASSPRGAGANVLTF
many | TRBV7-3 | CASSVLAGEQFF